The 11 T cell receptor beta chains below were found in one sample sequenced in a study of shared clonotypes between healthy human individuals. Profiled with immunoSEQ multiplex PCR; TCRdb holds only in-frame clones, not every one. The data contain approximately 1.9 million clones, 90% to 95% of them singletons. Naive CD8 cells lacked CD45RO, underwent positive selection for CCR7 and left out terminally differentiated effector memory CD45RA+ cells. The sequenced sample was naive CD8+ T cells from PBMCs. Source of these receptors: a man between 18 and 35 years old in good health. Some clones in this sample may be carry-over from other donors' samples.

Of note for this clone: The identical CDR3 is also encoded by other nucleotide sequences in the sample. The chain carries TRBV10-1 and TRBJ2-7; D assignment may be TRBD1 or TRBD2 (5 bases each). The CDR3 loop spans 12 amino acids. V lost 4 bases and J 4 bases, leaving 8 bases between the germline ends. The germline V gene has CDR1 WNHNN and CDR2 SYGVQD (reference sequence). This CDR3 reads CASSGGSYEQYF. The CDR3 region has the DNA TGCGCCAGCAGTGGGGGGTCGTACGAGCAGTACTTC.

CDR3 DNA sequence: TGTGCCAGCAGCTTAGAGCCGGGAAGAGAGACCCAGTACTTC. Translating it yields CASSLEPGRETQYF. This chain connects TRBV7-9 to TRBJ2-5, with D possibly being TRBD2 (5 bases). CDR3 length: 14 amino acids. The germline V gene encodes CDR1 SEHNR and CDR2 FQNEAQ (reference sequence). Trimming stripped 1 base from V and 4 bases from J, with 10 bases between.

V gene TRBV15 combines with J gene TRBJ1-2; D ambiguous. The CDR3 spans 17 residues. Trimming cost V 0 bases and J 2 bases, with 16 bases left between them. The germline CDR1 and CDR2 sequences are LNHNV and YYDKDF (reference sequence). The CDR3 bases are TGTGCCACCAGCAGAGATATGTGGGTCGGATCGAACTATGGCTACACCTTC. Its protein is CATSRDMWVGSNYGYTF.

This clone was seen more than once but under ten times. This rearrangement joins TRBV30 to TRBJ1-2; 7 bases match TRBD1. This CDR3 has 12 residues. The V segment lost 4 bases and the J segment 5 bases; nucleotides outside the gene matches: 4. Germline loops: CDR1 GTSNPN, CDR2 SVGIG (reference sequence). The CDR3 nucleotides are TGTGCCTGGAAAGGGACAGAATATGGCTACACCTTC. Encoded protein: CAWKGTEYGYTF.

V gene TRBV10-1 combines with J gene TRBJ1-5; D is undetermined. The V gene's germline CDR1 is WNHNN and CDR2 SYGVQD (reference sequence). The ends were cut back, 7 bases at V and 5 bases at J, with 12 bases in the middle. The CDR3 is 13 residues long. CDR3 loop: CASTRGIDQPQHF. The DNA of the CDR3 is TGCGCCAGCACCCGGGGAATTGATCAGCCCCAGCATTTT.

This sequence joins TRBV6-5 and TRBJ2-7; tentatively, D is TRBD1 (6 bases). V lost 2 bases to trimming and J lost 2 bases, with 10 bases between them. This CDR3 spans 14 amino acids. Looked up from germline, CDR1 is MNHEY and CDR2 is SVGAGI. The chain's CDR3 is CASSYTTGTYEQYF. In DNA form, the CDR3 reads TGTGCCAGCAGTTACACTACAGGGACCTACGAGCAGTACTTC.

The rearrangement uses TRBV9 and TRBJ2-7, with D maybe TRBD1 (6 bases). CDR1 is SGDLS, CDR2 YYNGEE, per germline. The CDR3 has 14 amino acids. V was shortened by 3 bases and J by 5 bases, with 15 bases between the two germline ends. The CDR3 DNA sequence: TGTGCCAGCAGCGGCGGACAGTCACACAACGAGCAGTACTTC. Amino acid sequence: CASSGGQSHNEQYF.

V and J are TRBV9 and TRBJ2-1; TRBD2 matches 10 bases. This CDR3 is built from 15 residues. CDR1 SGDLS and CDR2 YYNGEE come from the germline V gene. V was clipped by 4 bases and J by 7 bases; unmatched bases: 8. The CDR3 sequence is CASSPRVAGGNEQFF. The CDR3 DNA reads TGTGCCAGCAGCCCCAGGGTAGCGGGGGGTAATGAGCAGTTCTTC.

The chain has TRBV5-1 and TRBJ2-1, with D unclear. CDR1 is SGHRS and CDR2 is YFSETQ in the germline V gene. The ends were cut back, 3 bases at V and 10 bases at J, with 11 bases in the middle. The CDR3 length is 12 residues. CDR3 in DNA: TGCGCCAGCAGCTGGGGTTATAAAGAGCAGTTCTTC. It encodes CASSWGYKEQFF.

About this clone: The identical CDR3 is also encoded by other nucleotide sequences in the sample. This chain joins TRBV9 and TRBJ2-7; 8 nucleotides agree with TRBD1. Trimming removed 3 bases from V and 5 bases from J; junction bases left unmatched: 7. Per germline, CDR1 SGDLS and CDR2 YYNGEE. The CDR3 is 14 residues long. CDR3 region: CASSARTGRDEQYF. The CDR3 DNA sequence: TGTGCCAGCAGCGCTCGGACAGGGCGCGACGAGCAGTACTTC.

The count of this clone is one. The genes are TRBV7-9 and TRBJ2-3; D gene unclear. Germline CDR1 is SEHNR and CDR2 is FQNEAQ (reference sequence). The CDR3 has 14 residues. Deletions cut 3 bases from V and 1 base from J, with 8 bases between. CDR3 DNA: TGTGCCAGCAGCTTTCCCCAGGGCACAGATACGCAGTATTTT. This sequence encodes CASSFPQGTDTQYF.